Below, one T cell receptor beta chain is given with its context. The data were taken from a study of cytomegalovirus exposure and HLA in healthy donors. Method: immunoSEQ multiplex PCR; TCRdb's copy keeps in-frame clones and lacks some. This sample has roughly 330,000 clones; approximately 86% occur once, and the top ten carry approximately 1.1%. Sequencing was carried out using PBMCs. This receptor was obtained from a woman in her twenties or thirties in good health and CMV-seropositive.

CDR3 residues: CASSVGGPYNEQFF. CDR3 DNA: TGTGCCAGCAGCGTTGGGGGGCCCTACAATGAGCAGTTCTTC. This chain joins TRBV9 and TRBJ2-1, with D tentatively TRBD1 or TRBD2 (6 bases each). Trimming pared 2 bases from V and 2 bases from J, leaving 8 bases between. In germline, CDR1 is SGDLS, CDR2 YYNGEE. The CDR3 is 14 residues long.